One and the same sample provided the 15 T cell receptor beta chains below, sequenced in a study of T cell responses to AZD1222 COVID-19 vaccine. Only in-frame clones appear in the TCRdb table, and some are missing; sequencing was by immunoSEQ multiplex PCR. Of 110,000 or so clones in the sample, more than 70% were seen once. The sequenced sample was peripheral blood, obtained 28 days after the second AZD1222 dose. The receptors originated from an adult who received the AZD1222 COVID-19 vaccine.

The chain joins TRBV5-4 to TRBJ1-4; weak D call: TRBD1 (6 bases). CDR3 length: 14 residues. From germline, CDR1 is SGHNT and CDR2 YYREEE (reference sequence). With 5 bases removed from V and 8 bases from J, the gap between germline ends came to 16 bases. CDR3 sequence reads: CASSSVGGGEKLFF. The CDR3 DNA reads as TGTGCCAGCAGTTCAGTAGGGGGTGGAGAAAAACTGTTTTTT.

Here the CDR3 reads CASSLIAREDGYTF. CDR3 nucleotides: TGTGCCAGCAGTTTAATCGCCCGCGAGGATGGCTACACCTTC. This chain links TRBV28 with TRBJ1-2; unclear D gene. Trimming removed 2 bases from V and 6 bases from J, with 13 bases in between. CDR3 length: 14 amino acids. Germline V gene lookup returns CDR1 MDHEN and CDR2 SYDVKM.

The CDR3 loop is CASSRGTSGRAYEQYF. As DNA, the CDR3 is TGTGCCAGCAGCCGCGGGACTAGCGGGAGAGCGTACGAGCAGTACTTC. The J gene is TRBJ2-7, the V gene TRBV9; 14 bases match TRBD2. CDR1 and CDR2 from the germline V gene are SGDLS and YYNGEE. CDR3 length equals 16 residues. J gave up 4 bases and V 4 bases, and 7 bases lay outside the gene matches.

The chain carries TRBV6-5 and TRBJ1-1; the D gene is possibly TRBD1 (5 bases). V shed 2 bases and J shed 5 bases, with 12 bases lying between them. Germline CDR1 is MNHEY and CDR2 is SVGAGI. The CDR3 runs 14 residues. CDR3 loop: CASSYRGPYTEAFF. The DNA for the CDR3 is TGTGCCAGCAGTTACAGGGGTCCCTATACTGAAGCTTTCTTT.

The chain is built from TRBV2 and TRBJ2-2; no firm D call. Germline assignment: CDR1 SNHLY and CDR2 FYNNEI. Trimming took 6 bases from V and 1 from J, leaving 6 bases between them. This CDR3 is 13 amino acids long. In DNA, the CDR3 is TGTGCCAGCAGGACGGGGAACACCGGGGAGCTGTTTTTT. This gives the protein CASRTGNTGELFF.

V and J are TRBV19 and TRBJ1-1; 10 nucleotides align to TRBD1. CDR3 length: 13 amino acids. Germline values: CDR1 LNHDA, CDR2 SQIVND (reference sequence). Unmatched junction bases numbered 8, after V lost 11 bases and J lost 5 bases. CDR3 nucleotides: TGTGCCGCCCGACAGGGGGCTTTTACTGAAGCTTTCTTT. Translated, it gives CAARQGAFTEAFF.

The chain has TRBV4-3 and TRBJ2-5; 9 bases are a match to TRBD2. Trimming took 0 bases from V and 5 from J; bases not matched to a gene: 10. This CDR3 region has 17 residues. CDR1 and CDR2 (germline): LGHNA, YSLEER. For the CDR3, the DNA is TGCGCCAGCAGCCAAGAGAAGGGCGGGGGGGCATCTGAGACCCAGTACTTC. Protein product: CASSQEKGGGASETQYF.

The rearrangement links TRBV30 to TRBJ1-5; D is uncertain. The CDR3 runs to 15 residues. The V gene's germline CDR1 is GTSNPN and CDR2 SVGIG (reference sequence). V lost 0 bases, J lost 0 bases, and 9 bases lay in between. The CDR3 reads CAWSVLGFSNQPQHF. In nucleotides, the CDR3 is TGTGCCTGGAGTGTACTGGGCTTTAGCAATCAGCCCCAGCATTTT. Looking up the rest from reference TRBV30 and TRBJ1-5 gives the full variable domain: SQTIHQWPATLVQPVGSPLSLECTVEGTSNPNLYWYRQAAGRGLQLLFYSVGIGQISSEVPQNLSASRPQDRQFILSSKKLLLSDSGFYLCAWSVLGFSNQPQHFGDGTRLSIL.

The chain carries TRBV7-9 and TRBJ2-6, with 8 bases lining up with TRBD1. This CDR3 comprises 19 residues. Germline trimming cut 4 bases from V and 2 bases from J; bases unmatched to any gene: 13. CDR1 and CDR2 (germline): SEHNR, FQNEAQ (reference sequence). The CDR3 nucleotides read TGTGCCAGCAGCTCCCCCATAGGACAGGGAAAGGCTGGGGCCAACGTCCTGACTTTC. Translating gives CASSSPIGQGKAGANVLTF.

In DNA form, the CDR3 reads TGTGCCAGCAGTAACAGGACCCTGAACACTGAAGCTTTCTTT. This encodes CASSNRTLNTEAFF. This rearrangement joins TRBV28 to TRBJ1-1; tentative D call: TRBD1 (5 bases). Deletions cut 5 bases from V and 0 bases from J, with 10 bases between. Looked up from germline, CDR1 is MDHEN and CDR2 is SYDVKM. The CDR3 totals 14 residues.

The rearrangement uses TRBV28 and TRBJ1-1; 9 nucleotides line up with TRBD1. The V and J ends lost 6 bases and 3 bases, in that order; junction bases with no gene match: 8. CDR1 is MDHEN and CDR2 is SYDVKM in the germline V gene. The CDR3 spans 15 residues. CDR3 in amino acids: CASRGTQGAYTEAFF. The CDR3 nucleotides are TGTGCCAGCAGAGGAACACAGGGGGCTTACACTGAAGCTTTCTTT.

This chain connects TRBV12-3 or TRBV12-4 to TRBJ2-2; a weak D match, TRBD2 (5 bases). The CDR3 contains 13 residues. V lost 5 bases to trimming and J lost 5 bases, with 9 bases between them. DNA for the CDR3: TGTGCCAGCAGTAGCGGATGGACCGGGGAGCTGTTTTTT. Amino acids: CASSSGWTGELFF.

The chain joins TRBV4-2 to TRBJ2-1; the match to TRBD2 covers 8 bases. The CDR3 extends over 15 amino acids. The ends lost 4 bases at V and 4 bases at J; junction bases unmatched: 6. CDR1 is LGHNA, CDR2 YNFKEQ, per germline. For the CDR3, the DNA is TGTGCCAGCAGCCTAGGTAGCGGGATGTACAATGAGCAGTTCTTC. It codes for CASSLGSGMYNEQFF.

The chain joins TRBV5-1 to TRBJ1-2; 11 bases are a match to TRBD1. The CDR3 is made up of 14 amino acids. The germline gives CDR1 SGHRS, CDR2 YFSETQ. Losses at the gene ends were 4 bases for V and 5 bases for J; bases not matched to a gene: 4. The CDR3 bases are TGCGCCAGCAGCCGGACAGGGGGCGGGTATGGCTACACCTTC. Protein product: CASSRTGGGYGYTF.

The genes are TRBV6-5 and TRBJ2-7, with D unresolved. CDR1 and CDR2 (germline): MNHEY, SVGAGI. The CDR3 loop spans 13 amino acids. V was pared by 3 bases and J by 0 bases, with 6 bases between. The CDR3 reads CASSYGHSYEQYF. The CDR3 DNA reads TGTGCCAGCAGTTATGGGCACTCCTACGAGCAGTACTTC.